Presented here are 10 T cell receptor beta chains from one specimen sequenced in a study of T-cell memory formation after mild COVID-19. Each CDR3 protein gets one entry after TCRdb re-called the 5' RACE reads with MiXCR. The sample gives 250,000 to 350,000 distinct CDR3 sequences, about a sixth of which show up once; around a fifth is in the top ten. The specimen sequenced was PBMCs or a T cell subset sorted from them (not recorded which). These receptor sequences come from a man younger than 35 who had mild COVID-19 (a few samples of this study predate the infection). Cell type and time point are not known.

This clonotype has a handful of counts. The CDR3 nucleotides are TGTGCCAGCGCTGTCAGCGGCTCGACCCTACCTTATGGCTACACCTTC. Its protein product is CASAVSGSTLPYGYTF. The genes are TRBV12-3 or TRBV12-4 and TRBJ1-2, with D uncertain. Trimming left V 8 bases short and J 5 bases short, with 24 bases between. This CDR3 has 16 residues.

This clonotype was recorded a few times. The genes are TRBV11-3 and TRBJ2-7, with D possibly being TRBD1 (6 bases). V dropped 3 bases and J dropped 1 base, with 13 bases sitting between them. Per the germline V gene, CDR1 is SGHNT and CDR2 is YENEEA. CDR3 length: 15 amino acids. CDR3 region: CASSFGTGQSYEQYF. CDR3 bases: TGTGCCAGCAGCTTTGGAACAGGGCAGTCCTACGAGCAGTACTTC.

This clonotype was observed a handful of times. V is TRBV24-1 and J is TRBJ2-1; 8 bases match TRBD1. Per the germline V gene, CDR1 is KGHDR and CDR2 is SFDVKD. This CDR3 contains 14 residues. V shed 4 bases and J 2 bases; nucleotides not matched to a gene: 0. The CDR3 DNA sequence: TGTGCCACCAGTGAGACAGGGGCCTACAATGAGCAGTTCTTC. This gives the protein CATSETGAYNEQFF.

This clonotype was seen more than once but under ten times. V usage is TRBV15 and J usage is TRBJ1-2; TRBD1 might be the D (6 bases). Trimming shortened V by 0 bases and J by 7 bases, and 18 bases separated the two germline ends. The CDR3 is 16 residues long. Germline values: CDR1 LNHNV, CDR2 YYDKDF (reference sequence). This CDR3 reads CATSRDLTGSGSGYTF. The CDR3 bases are TGTGCCACCAGCAGAGATCTCACAGGGTCGGGGAGTGGCTACACCTTC.

The rearrangement links TRBV10-1 to TRBJ1-1; D gene ambiguous. The CDR3 has 15 residues. The V end lost 6 bases, the J end lost 0 bases, and 14 bases lay between the germline ends. CDR1 is WNHNN and CDR2 is SYGVQD in the germline V gene (reference sequence). CDR3 region: CASSPRTVMNTEAFF. As DNA, the CDR3 is TGCGCCAGCAGCCCACGGACTGTAATGAACACTGAAGCTTTCTTT.

The chain joins TRBV19 to TRBJ1-2, with TRBD1 as a possible D gene (5 bases). The CDR3 spans 13 residues. From germline, CDR1 is LNHDA and CDR2 SQIVND (reference sequence). The V gene lost 6 bases and the J gene lost 4 bases, with 12 bases spanning the gap. The CDR3 protein is CASSSRGTYGYTF. DNA for the CDR3: TGTGCCAGTAGCTCTCGGGGCACCTATGGCTACACCTTC.

To note about this clonotype: No conserved phenylalanine or tryptophan ends this CDR3, so it is likely a read error. The DNA is left out, because the CDR3 cannot be placed on it with certainty; the CDR3 is given as TCRdb lists it. V gene TRBV2 combines with J gene TRBJ2-7; the table calls TRBD2, which could not be checked here. 12 amino acids form the CDR3, both terminal residues included. CDR1 and CDR2 from the germline V gene are SNHLY and FYNNEI. CDR3: CASRVTSGAPSS.

V is TRBV6-2 or TRBV6-3 and J is TRBJ1-1, with TRBD1 matching over 8 bases. V dropped 6 bases and J dropped 6; count of bases not matched to a gene: 3. Per germline, CDR1 MNHEY and CDR2 SVGEGT. This CDR3 has 12 amino acids. DNA for the CDR3: TGTGCCAGCAGCCGGACAGGGTCTGAAGCTTTCTTT. Residues: CASSRTGSEAFF.

This clonotype was detected a few times. As DNA, the CDR3 is TGTGCCATCGGGGGGGCAGATACGCAGTATTTT. This sequence encodes CAIGGADTQYF. The rearrangement links TRBV10-3 to TRBJ2-3; 7 bases are shared with TRBD2. The CDR3 totals 11 residues. The V gene's germline CDR1 is ENHRY and CDR2 SYGVKD. The V and J ends lost 8 bases and 4 bases, in that order; junction bases with no gene match: 0.

The V gene is TRBV7-9, the J gene TRBJ2-5; TRBD1 agrees at 7 bases. Trimming took 5 bases from V and 1 from J; bases not matched to a gene: 4. Germline CDR1 reads SEHNR; CDR2 reads FQNEAQ (reference sequence). The CDR3 totals 14 residues. CDR3 nucleotide sequence: TGTGCCAGCAGCCAAGGACAGGCCCAAGAGACCCAGTACTTC. Translated: CASSQGQAQETQYF.